This paragraph reports one T cell receptor (beta chain). The record originates from a study of blood T cell repertoires in COVID-19. The wider study: Spain, Italy and the United States supplied samples that represented acute and convalescent COVID-19.

Source study methods: Quantification of nucleated cells was approximated via reference gene primer amplification. Profiling relied on immunoSEQ multiplex PCR, and the TCRdb table lists in-frame clones only, not all of them. The V and J calls and clone size were taken over from that table, and D and trimming were inferred from the DNA. The data contain 150,000 to 200,000 clones, more than 85% of them singletons. The clonotype originates from a man aged 65-85 years with active or convalescent COVID-19. Sequencing was done on a sample of peripheral blood.

The CDR3 is CASSHQGNYGYTF. The CDR3 DNA reads TGTGCCAGTAGCCATCAGGGAAACTATGGCTACACCTTC. V usage is TRBV19 and J usage is TRBJ1-2; a possible D gene is TRBD1 (5 bases). Trimming stripped 6 bases from V and 2 bases from J, with 10 bases between. This CDR3 spans 13 amino acids. CDR1 LNHDA and CDR2 SQIVND come from the germline V gene (reference sequence).